This TCR beta chain derives from a study of OX40 agonist ivuxolimab in advanced cancers. Clones were read by immunoSEQ multiplex PCR, and TCRdb kept only the in-frame ones, dropping some. Counted here are approximately 23,000 clones, about two thirds occurring once; the ten biggest clones make up about 17%. The germline V gene encodes CDR1 MNHNS and CDR2 SASEGT. The junction had 11 bases not matched to a gene; V was cut back by 0 bases and J by 3 bases. This CDR3 has 18 residues. This chain connects TRBV6-1 to TRBJ1-5; 7 bases line up with TRBD1. The sample in question was CD4+ or CD8+ T cells sorted from blood, obtained in a trial of the OX40 agonist ivuxolimab. The TCR comes from an adult with an advanced solid tumor such as melanoma, head and neck, liver or kidney cancer. CDR3 region: CASSEAPGGGMFNQPQHF. Written as DNA, the CDR3 is TGTGCCAGCAGTGAAGCTCCAGGGGGGGGTATGTTCAATCAGCCCCAGCATTTT.